The 6 T cell receptor beta chains reported below all come from one sample, sequenced in a study of OX40 agonist ivuxolimab in advanced cancers. Profiling relied on immunoSEQ multiplex PCR, and the TCRdb table lists in-frame clones only, not all of them. The table has over 5,000 clones, around 70% seen once; the top ten hold 55% to 75%. The material was CD4+ or CD8+ T cells sorted from blood, obtained in a trial of the OX40 agonist ivuxolimab. Receptors were obtained from an adult with an advanced solid tumor such as melanoma, head and neck, liver or kidney cancer.

This clone was detected only a few times. The chain joins TRBV9 to TRBJ1-1; a weak D match, TRBD1 (5 bases). Germline CDR1 SGDLS, CDR2 YYNGEE. The V end lost 4 bases, the J end lost 0 bases, and 13 bases lay between the germline ends. The CDR3 has 15 residues. This CDR3 is CASSSQGRLNTEAFF. As DNA, the CDR3 is TGTGCCAGCAGCTCCCAGGGAAGGTTGAACACTGAAGCTTTCTTT.

This clone has a handful of counts. J is TRBJ1-1 and V is TRBV6-5; D gene ambiguous. Germline lookup yields CDR1 MNHEY and CDR2 SVGAGI. The germline V and J ends were trimmed by 2 bases and 6 bases, with 10 bases remaining between them. There are 13 residues in the CDR3. In DNA, the CDR3 is TGTGCCAGCAGTTACAACGTGAGGGCTGAAGCTTTCTTT. Protein product: CASSYNVRAEAFF.

The rearrangement joins TRBV2 to TRBJ1-2, with D perhaps TRBD1 (6 bases). The germline V gene encodes CDR1 SNHLY and CDR2 FYNNEI. This CDR3 spans 14 amino acids. Trimming took 7 bases from V and 7 from J, leaving 19 bases between them. The CDR3 spells CASNRVPLGSGYTF. In nucleotides, the CDR3 is TGTGCCAGCAACAGGGTCCCCTTAGGGAGTGGCTACACCTTC.

V and J are TRBV5-6 and TRBJ1-4; D not certain. The germline CDR1 and CDR2 sequences are SGHDT and YYEEEE. The V gene lost 4 bases and the J gene lost 0 bases, with 7 bases spanning the gap. There are 14 residues in the CDR3. In nucleotides, the CDR3 is TGTGCCAGCAGCGGCATTGCAACTAATGAAAAACTGTTTTTT. This sequence encodes CASSGIATNEKLFF.

This clone showed up just once. V and J are TRBV29-1 and TRBJ2-7; TRBD2 might be the D (6 bases). The ends were cut back, 7 bases at V and 6 bases at J, with 16 bases in the middle. The CDR3 runs to 12 residues. CDR1 and CDR2 (germline): SQVTM, ANQGSEA. In DNA, the CDR3 is TGCAGCGCCGCCCGGGGGACGTCCGAGCAGTACTTC. Its translation: CSAARGTSEQYF.

The chain recombines TRBV7-2 with TRBJ2-7, with TRBD1 matching 7 bases. J gave up 4 bases and V 5 bases, and 14 bases lay outside the gene matches. CDR3 length: 16 residues. Per germline, CDR1 SGHTA and CDR2 FQGNSA. CDR3 in amino acids: CASSQSGSDRSYEQYF. CDR3 bases: TGTGCCAGCAGCCAAAGTGGGTCGGACAGGAGTTACGAGCAGTACTTC.